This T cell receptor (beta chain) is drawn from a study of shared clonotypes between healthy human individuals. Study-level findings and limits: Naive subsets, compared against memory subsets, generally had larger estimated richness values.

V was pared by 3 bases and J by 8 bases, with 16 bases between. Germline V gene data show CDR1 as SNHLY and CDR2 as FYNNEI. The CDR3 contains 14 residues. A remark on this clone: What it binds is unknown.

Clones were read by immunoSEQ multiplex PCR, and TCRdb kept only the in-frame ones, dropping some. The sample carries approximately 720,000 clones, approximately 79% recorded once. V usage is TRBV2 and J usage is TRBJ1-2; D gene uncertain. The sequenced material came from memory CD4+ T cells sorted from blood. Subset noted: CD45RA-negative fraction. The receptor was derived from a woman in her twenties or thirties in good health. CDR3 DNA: TGTGCCAGCAGTGAGCAAATAAGGGCCGGGGGCTACACCTTC. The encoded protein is CASSEQIRAGGYTF.